The rows below give T cell receptor beta chains drawn from one sample of a study of cytomegalovirus exposure and HLA in healthy donors. Profiled with immunoSEQ multiplex PCR; TCRdb holds only in-frame clones, not every one. Seen here are roughly 140,000 clones, 82% observed once, and the top ten hold 4.5% to 6%. The sample comprised PBMCs. These receptors were collected from a man aged 30 to 45 in good health and CMV-seropositive. Both conserved end residues are part of each CDR3. Each record gives: clone size, D gene, V gene, J gene, CDR3 DNA, CDR3 protein. D genes are given only for firm matches. Size is omitted from some rows. Given values are once, few, many or a class for expanded clones.

-	-	TRBV28	TRBJ2-7	TGTGCCAGCAACCCAAGGACAGTGAGCTCCTACGAGCAGTACTTC	CASNPRTVSSYEQYF
-	-	TRBV12-2	TRBJ2-7	TGTGCAAGTCGCTTACCCCCTCGGGACAGCACCTACGAGCAGTACTTC	CASRLPPRDSTYEQYF
few	-	TRBV29-1	TRBJ1-1	TGCAGCACCGAGGGGAACACTGAAGCTTTCTTT	CSTEGNTEAFF
-	-	TRBV7-9	TRBJ1-1	TGTGCCAGCAGCCGGGTTGGCAGGGATGTCACTGAAGCTTTCTTT	CASSRVGRDVTEAFF
-	-	TRBV20-1	TRBJ1-4	TGCAGTGCCCCATTTAATGAAAAACTGTTTTTT	CSAPFNEKLFF
-	-	TRBV28	TRBJ2-6	TGTGCCAGCAGTTTACAGGGGCCTGGGGCCAACGTCCTGACTTTC	CASSLQGPGANVLTF
-	TRBD1	TRBV7-9	TRBJ1-5	TGTGCCAGCAGCTTAGCGGGGACAGTCCCTAATCAGCCCCAGCATTTT	CASSLAGTVPNQPQHF
-	TRBD1	TRBV6-6	TRBJ1-3	TGTGCCAGCAGAAACGACAGGGGGGTAGGAAACACCATATATTTT	CASRNDRGVGNTIYF
-	TRBD1	TRBV19	TRBJ1-2	TGTGCCAGTACCCCCGGGAGGGGGCGAAACTATGGCTACACCTTC	CASTPGRGRNYGYTF
-	-	TRBV20-1	TRBJ2-4	TGCAGTGCTTCGGACTATTCCATTCAGTACTTC	CSASDYSIQYF
-	-	TRBV28	TRBJ2-3	TGTGCCAGCAGCGAGGGGAGGTATACGCAGTATTTT	CASSEGRYTQYF
-	-	TRBV30	TRBJ2-7	TGTGCCTGGAGTCCCCACGAGTACGAGCAGTACTTC	CAWSPHEYEQYF
-	TRBD2	TRBV4-3	TRBJ2-3	TGCGCCAGCAGCCAAGATATTGACCTAGCGGGGGGCCTTCCACTGCCAGATACGCAGTATTTT	CASSQDIDLAGGLPLPDTQYF
few	TRBD1	TRBV28	TRBJ1-1	TGTGCCAGCAGTTTATTAGGGACAGGGCAAGCGGAGGCTTTCTTT	CASSLLGTGQAEAFF
-	-	TRBV15	TRBJ2-1	TGTGCCACCAGCAGAGATCAGGGGTCGAACAATGAGCAGTTCTTC	CATSRDQGSNNEQFF
-	-	TRBV28	TRBJ2-3	TGTGCCAGCAGCTCCGACAGCGAAGTGTCAGGGGATACGCAGTATTTT	CASSSDSEVSGDTQYF
-	TRBD2	TRBV4-1	TRBJ2-1	TGCGCCAGCAGCCCTGAGCGGGATTACAATGAGCAGTTCTTC	CASSPERDYNEQFF
once	TRBD1	TRBV28	TRBJ1-6	TGTGCCAGCATCCCCCGGGACAGTTATAATTCACCCCTCCACTTT	CASIPRDSYNSPLHF
-	-	TRBV28	TRBJ1-1	TGTGCCAGCAGTTACGGGGGGACTGAAGCTTTCTTT	CASSYGGTEAFF
once	-	TRBV5-1	TRBJ2-7	TGCGCCAGCAGCCGACTCTCCTCCTACGAGCAGTACTTC	CASSRLSSYEQYF
-	-	TRBV27	TRBJ2-7	TGTGCCAGTTCGTCGGGATACGAGCAGTACTTC	CASSSGYEQYF
-	-	TRBV5-6	TRBJ2-1	TGTGCCAGCAGCTTGCTTGGGCGCTCCTACAATGAGCAGTTCTTC	CASSLLGRSYNEQFF
-	-	TRBV5-4	TRBJ2-1	TGTGCCAGCAGCTTAATCGGGAGCGATTCTCCGAGCTCCTACAATGAGCAGTTCTTC	CASSLIGSDSPSSYNEQFF
few	-	TRBV19	TRBJ2-1	TGTGCCAGTAGTATTAGCGGCTCGATAGGCAATGAGCAGTTCTTC	CASSISGSIGNEQFF
-	-	TRBV5-4	TRBJ2-7	TGTGCCAGCAGCTTGATGGGGGCGGACGAGCAGTACTTC	CASSLMGADEQYF
-	-	TRBV9	TRBJ2-3	TGTGCCAGCAGTGACGACACCTCCTTCACAGATACGCAGTATTTT	CASSDDTSFTDTQYF
-	TRBD1	TRBV7-9	TRBJ1-2	TGTGCCAGCAGCTCCCGGGACAGGGGCCTTTATGGCTACACCTTC	CASSSRDRGLYGYTF
once	-	TRBV6-6	TRBJ1-5	TGTGCCAGCAAGTCCCGGGGGGATCATCAGCCCCAGCATTTT	CASKSRGDHQPQHF
-	-	TRBV5-1	TRBJ1-1	TGCGCCAGCAGCTGGGGCCGTGCGAACCCAGGAAACATGAACACTGAAGCTTTCTTT	CASSWGRANPGNMNTEAFF
-	TRBD2	TRBV9	TRBJ2-2	TGTGCCAGCAGCGCCGGGACTAGAAGGACAAACACCGGGGAGCTGTTTTTT	CASSAGTRRTNTGELFF
-	-	TRBV9	TRBJ1-4	TGTGCCAGCAGCGTCGGTTCCGGGACATCTGGAATCATGAATGAAAAACTGTTTTTT	CASSVGSGTSGIMNEKLFF
-	TRBD1	TRBV19	TRBJ2-2	TGTGCCAGTAAAGACCGGACAGGGAGGAACACCGGGGAGCTGTTTTTT	CASKDRTGRNTGELFF
-	TRBD1	TRBV5-6	TRBJ2-4	TGTGCCAGCAGCATCGACCGGGACAGGGTCCTAGAAAACATTCAGTACTTC	CASSIDRDRVLENIQYF
-	TRBD2	TRBV6-5	TRBJ2-1	TGTGCCACGGGGCGCGGGGGGCTCCTCGGTGAGCAGTTCTTC	CATGRGGLLGEQFF
few	TRBD1	TRBV29-1	TRBJ1-1	TGCAGCGTTGAAAACAGGGGGTCAGGGATGAACACTGAAGCTTTCTTT	CSVENRGSGMNTEAFF
-	-	TRBV7-9	TRBJ1-4	TGTGCCAGCAGCGTCCTGGGGGCTTTCCTCAATGAAAAACTGTTTTTT	CASSVLGAFLNEKLFF
-	TRBD1	TRBV15	TRBJ2-1	TGTGCCACCAGCAGAGGGGCAGACAGGGGCTCGGGGCAGTTCTTC	CATSRGADRGSGQFF